This TCR beta chain was recovered during a study of T cell responses to AZD1222 COVID-19 vaccine. At the level of the study: Pooling was applied to second doses at about 4 or about 12 weeks. Overall study findings and caveats: Most donors were white British and more were female, and clonal diversity was possibly underestimated. Increased Spike-specific TCR breadth and depth were observed after two AZD1222 doses. Repertoires were obtained solely post-peak T cell response.

Germline V gene data show CDR1 as MNHEY and CDR2 as SVGEGT. V was trimmed by 2 bases and J by 0 bases, leaving 9 bases between them. This CDR3 spans 15 amino acids. For this clone: Its specificity is unknown.

Assay: immunoSEQ multiplex PCR; the TCRdb copy retains only in-frame clones and omits some. The sample holds more than 75,000 clones, around 89% seen once. The chain carries TRBV6-2 or TRBV6-3 and TRBJ2-3; no definite D call. The material was peripheral blood, obtained on day 0 of AZD1222 vaccination. The receptor's source is an adult in good health. For the CDR3, the DNA is TGTGCCAGCAGTTACAGTGCCCCTAGCACAGATACGCAGTATTTT. Protein sequence: CASSYSAPSTDTQYF.